This T cell receptor (beta chain) stems from a study of blood T cell repertoires in COVID-19. Study context: Researchers got acute and convalescent COVID-19 samples from the United States, Italy and Spain. The cDNA or gDNA used as material had been derived from T cells, B-cell-depleted T cells, or PBMCs.

Trimming at V came to 5 bases and at J to 2 bases, leaving 8 bases not matched to a gene. Germline V gene lookup returns CDR1 SGHNT and CDR2 YENEEA. The CDR3 loop spans 16 amino acids. Source study methods: Researchers report that nucleated cell counts were estimated from reference gene primer amplification. Assay used: immunoSEQ multiplex PCR; TCRdb lists only in-frame clones, some missing. D and trimming come from the DNA, and the V and J calls and clone size come from that table. The sample holds 120,000 or so clones, approximately 87% seen once. The clonotype originates from a man aged 45-65 years with acute or convalescent COVID-19. Source material: peripheral blood. The chain links TRBV11-3 to TRBJ2-4, with 8 positions matching TRBD2. The CDR3 DNA sequence: TGTGCCAGCAGCCCACGGGGGGGCGGTTCCAAAAACATTCAGTACTTC. Translating gives CASSPRGGGSKNIQYF.